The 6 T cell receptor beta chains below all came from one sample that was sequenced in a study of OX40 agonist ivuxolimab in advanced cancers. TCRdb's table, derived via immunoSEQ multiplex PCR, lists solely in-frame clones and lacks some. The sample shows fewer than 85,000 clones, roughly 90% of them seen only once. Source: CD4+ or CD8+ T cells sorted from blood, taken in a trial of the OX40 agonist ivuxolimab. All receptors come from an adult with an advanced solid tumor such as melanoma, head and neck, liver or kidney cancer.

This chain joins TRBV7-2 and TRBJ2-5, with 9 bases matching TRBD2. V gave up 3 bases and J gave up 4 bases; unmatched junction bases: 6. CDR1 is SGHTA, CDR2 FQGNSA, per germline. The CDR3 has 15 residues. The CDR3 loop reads CASSLGLAGVETQYF. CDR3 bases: TGTGCCAGCAGCTTGGGACTAGCTGGAGTAGAGACCCAGTACTTC.

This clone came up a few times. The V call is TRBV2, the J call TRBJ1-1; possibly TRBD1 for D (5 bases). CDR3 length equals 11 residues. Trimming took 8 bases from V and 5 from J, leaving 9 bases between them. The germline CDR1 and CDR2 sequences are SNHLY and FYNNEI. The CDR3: CASGRGTEAFF. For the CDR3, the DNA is TGTGCCAGCGGACGGGGGACTGAAGCTTTCTTT.

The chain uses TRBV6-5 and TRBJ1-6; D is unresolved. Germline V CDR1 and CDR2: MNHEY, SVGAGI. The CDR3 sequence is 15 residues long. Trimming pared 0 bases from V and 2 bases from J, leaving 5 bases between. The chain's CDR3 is CASSYSGPYNSPLHF. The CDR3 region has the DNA TGTGCCAGCAGTTACTCCGGGCCCTATAATTCACCCCTCCACTTT.

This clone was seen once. Here the CDR3 DNA reads TGTGCCAGCTCACCACGCGGGGGGCGGAGAGACACCGGGGAGCTGTTTTTT. It yields the protein CASSPRGGRRDTGELFF. The rearrangement links TRBV18 to TRBJ2-2, with 8 positions matching TRBD2. CDR1 and CDR2 (germline): KGHSH, LQKENI. The CDR3 length is 17 residues. V gave up 1 base and J gave up 3 bases; unmatched junction bases: 7.

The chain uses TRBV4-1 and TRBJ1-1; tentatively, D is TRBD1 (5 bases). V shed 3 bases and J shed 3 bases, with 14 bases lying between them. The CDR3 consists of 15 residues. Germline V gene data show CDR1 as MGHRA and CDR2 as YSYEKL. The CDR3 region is CASSHSGGGDTEAFF. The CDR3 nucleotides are TGCGCCAGCAGCCATTCCGGTGGGGGTGACACTGAAGCTTTCTTT.

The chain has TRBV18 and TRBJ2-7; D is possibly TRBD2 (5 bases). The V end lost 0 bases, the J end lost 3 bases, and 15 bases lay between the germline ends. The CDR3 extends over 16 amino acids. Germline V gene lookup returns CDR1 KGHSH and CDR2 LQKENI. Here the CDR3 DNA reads TGTGCCAGCTCACCACCGCAGAAAGCGGCATTCTACGAGCAGTACTTC. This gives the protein CASSPPQKAAFYEQYF.